One TCR beta chain is described in this entry. This receptor's antigen is unknown. No base quality values were provided; no much bigger clone lies one nucleotide off. The data were taken from a study of PD-1 blockade in classical Hodgkin lymphoma (dated by TCRdb to 2020 to 2021). About the investigation overall: Nivolumab dosing was 3 mg/kg intravenously every 2 weeks, continuing until either disease progression or unacceptable toxicity. A peripheral blood immune signature of response to PD-1 blockade in classical Hodgkin lymphoma was defined using TCR beta sequencing and CyTOF. Summary of the overall study and its limitations: Among trial patients, those achieving complete response had baseline diversity similar to that of newly diagnosed patients, while diversity was significantly lower in partial responders and progressors. Lower diversity was observed in patients in whom nivolumab was started less than 1 year after ASCT, and these patients were excluded from later analyses so that confounding by immune reconstitution would be avoided. Baseline TCR diversity was reported to be lower in newly diagnosed patients than in healthy donors, and even lower in relapsed/refractory patients. Only a single clinical trial cohort was studied, and what caused the repertoire differences, possibly disease activity or prior therapy, remained undefined. By C4D1, a significant rise was seen in CD4+ TCR diversity but not in CD8+ TCR diversity (p=0.0027 vs p=0.16), and the rise was most apparent among complete responders (p=0.02).

Explained via the paper, the time point label denotes: cycle 4 day 1 (C4D1), after five to seven weeks of nivolumab. All trial patients had relapsed after autologous stem cell transplantation, with cohorts A, B and C differing in prior brentuximab vedotin exposure. The trial cohort was composed of over 50 patients with relapsed/refractory classical Hodgkin lymphoma, for whom complete response, partial response or progressive disease was recorded as best overall response. Trial patients were treated with single-agent nivolumab in the multi-cohort phase II CheckMate 205 trial. An independent review committee assessed best overall response by applying the 2007 International Working Group response criteria. Trial PBMCs were collected just before the start of nivolumab (C1D1) and during therapy at cycle 2 day 1 and cycle 4 day 1. Peripheral blood was collected in 8 mL Vacutainer Cell Preparation Tubes, from which PBMCs were isolated by centrifugation and then cryopreserved.

Genomic DNA was isolated using the Qiagen DNeasy kit from unsorted PBMCs as well as from negatively selected CD4+ and CD8+ fractions. Amplification of TCR beta CDR3 regions was done by immunoSEQ multiplex PCR with primers that anneal to V and J segments. A synthetic immune receptor repertoire was used to minimize amplification bias, and any residual bias was removed computationally once sequencing was done. As for the authors' bioinformatics: Custom Python scripts were used to quantify repertoire diversity as the Shannon entropy index. Unsorted, CD4+ and CD8+ repertoires were analyzed separately, except for combined analyses in which CD4+ and CD8+ sequences were merged in silico. Clonal expansion was defined as a frequency increase of at least 2-fold after treatment compared with C1D1, and clones undetected at baseline were assigned a pseudocount of 0.5. Clones with 0 or 1 copy at C1D1 were defined as singleton clones, while clones with 2 or more copies were defined as non-singleton clones. Clones expanded in unsorted samples were assigned a CD4+, CD8+ or unknown annotation through matching of protein sequences in sorted samples from the same patient. Diversity changes from C1D1 to C4D1 were tested in paired samples using Wilcoxon tests. This immuneACCESS table, as held by TCRdb, lists in-frame sequences with V and J called but not all clones. Of the missing ones, under half trace to an unresolved V gene in checked studies; the others have no known cause. V, J and clone size reflect that table, while D and trimming were determined from the DNA. This sample gives 23,000 or so clones in total; about four fifths of them show up just once. About a fifth of the sample belongs to the ten largest clones.

Clipping removes 6 bases from V and 4 bases from J, with 4 as the unmatched junction base count. Based on the germline V gene, the CDR1 and CDR2 sequences are MDHEN and SYDVKM. Counted from cysteine to phenylalanine, this CDR3 has 14 amino acids. Of all the DNA, just the CDR3 is kept, 42 bases in frame from base 1. The chain joins TRBV28 to TRBJ2-5; 11 bases in between match TRBD1. This clonotype was obtained from a human donor with classical Hodgkin lymphoma. Sample: peripheral blood mononuclear cells (PBMCs), taken before the fourth cycle of nivolumab. The DNA sequence is TGTGCCAGCAGAGGACAGGGGGCCGGAGAGACCCAGTACTTC. This translates into CASRGQGAGETQYF.